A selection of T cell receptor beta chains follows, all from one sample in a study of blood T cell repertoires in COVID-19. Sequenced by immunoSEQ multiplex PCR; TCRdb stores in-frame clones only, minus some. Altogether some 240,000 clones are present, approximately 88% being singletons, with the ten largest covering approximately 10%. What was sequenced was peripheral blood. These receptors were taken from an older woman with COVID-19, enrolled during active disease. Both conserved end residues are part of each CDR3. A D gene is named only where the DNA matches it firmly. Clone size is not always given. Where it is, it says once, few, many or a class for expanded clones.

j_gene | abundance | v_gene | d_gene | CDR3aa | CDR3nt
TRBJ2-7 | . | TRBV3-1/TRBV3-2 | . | CASSQGPRNEQYF | TGTGCCAGCAGCCAAGGTCCTAGAAACGAGCAGTACTTC
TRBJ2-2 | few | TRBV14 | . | CASSLKQGTGELFF | TGTGCCAGCAGCCTAAAACAGGGCACCGGGGAGCTGTTTTTT
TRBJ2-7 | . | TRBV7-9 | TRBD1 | CASSLVGGHEQYF | TGTGCCAGCAGCTTGGTAGGGGGCCACGAGCAGTACTTC
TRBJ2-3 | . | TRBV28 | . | CASTAAGNTDTQYF | TGTGCCAGCACCGCGGCAGGGAACACAGATACGCAGTATTTT
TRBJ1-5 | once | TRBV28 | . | CASSFRDFGNQPQHF | TGTGCCAGCAGTTTCCGGGACTTTGGCAATCAGCCCCAGCATTTT
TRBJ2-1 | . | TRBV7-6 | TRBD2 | CASSSLAGVYNEQFF | TGTGCCAGCAGCTCCCTAGCGGGAGTCTACAATGAGCAGTTCTTC
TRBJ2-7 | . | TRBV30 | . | CAWSAQGKKTYEQYF | TGTGCCTGGAGTGCCCAGGGAAAAAAAACCTACGAGCAGTACTTC
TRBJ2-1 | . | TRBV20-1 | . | CSAGSDNEQFF | TGCAGTGCCGGGTCAGACAATGAGCAGTTCTTC
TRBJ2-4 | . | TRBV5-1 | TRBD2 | CASSRRLAENIQYF | TGCGCCAGCAGTCGGAGACTAGCGGAGAACATTCAGTACTTC
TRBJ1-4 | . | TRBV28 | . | CATRGEKLFF | TGTGCCACCCGGGGGGAAAAACTGTTTTTT
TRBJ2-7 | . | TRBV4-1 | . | CASSQGVYEQYF | TGCGCCAGCAGCCAAGGCGTCTACGAGCAGTACTTC
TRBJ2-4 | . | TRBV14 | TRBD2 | CASSQEASGRLGAKNIQYF | TGTGCCAGCAGCCAAGAAGCTAGCGGGAGGTTGGGTGCCAAAAACATTCAGTACTTC
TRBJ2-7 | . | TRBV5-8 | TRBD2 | CASSLPGGSSYEQYF | TGTGCCAGCAGCTTGCCGGGAGGGAGCTCCTACGAGCAGTACTTC
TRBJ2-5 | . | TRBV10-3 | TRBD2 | CAISEGRAQAETQYF | TGTGCCATCAGTGAGGGGAGGGCCCAAGCGGAGACCCAGTACTTC
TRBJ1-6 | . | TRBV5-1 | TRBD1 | CASSPGTGAALGSPLHF | TGCGCCAGCAGCCCAGGGACAGGGGCCGCCTTAGGTTCACCCCTCCACTTT
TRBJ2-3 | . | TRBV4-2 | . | CASSLPGGVSSTDTQYF | TGTGCCAGCAGCCTCCCGGGTGGAGTTTCTAGCACAGATACGCAGTATTTT
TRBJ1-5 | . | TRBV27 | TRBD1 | CASSLTGAGGNQPQHF | TGTGCCAGCAGTTTAACAGGGGCAGGGGGGAATCAGCCCCAGCATTTT
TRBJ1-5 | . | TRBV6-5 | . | CASRARGGGNQPQHF | TGTGCCAGCAGGGCGAGGGGGGGAGGCAATCAGCCCCAGCATTTT
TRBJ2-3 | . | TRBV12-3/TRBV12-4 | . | CASSGAQTDTQYF | TGTGCCAGCTCTGGGGCCCAGACAGATACGCAGTATTTT
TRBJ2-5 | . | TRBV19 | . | CASSIGGLGPRETQYF | TGTGCCAGTAGTATAGGGGGTCTGGGGCCAAGGGAGACCCAGTACTTC
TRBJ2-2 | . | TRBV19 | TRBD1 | CASNVRTGNTGELFF | TGTGCCAGTAACGTTAGGACAGGAAACACCGGGGAGCTGTTTTTT
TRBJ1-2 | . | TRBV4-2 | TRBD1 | CASSRSGQGAFMNYGYTF | TGTGCCAGCAGCCGATCGGGACAGGGGGCATTTATGAACTATGGCTACACCTTC
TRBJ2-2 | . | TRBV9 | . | CASTKAPGLSGELFF | TGTGCCAGCACCAAGGCACCAGGGCTCTCCGGGGAGCTGTTTTTT
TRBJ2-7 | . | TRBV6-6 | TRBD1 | CASSYQGQGKGYEQYF | TGTGCCAGCAGTTACCAAGGACAGGGGAAGGGCTACGAGCAGTACTTC
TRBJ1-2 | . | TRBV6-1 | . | CASSEATGIYGYTF | TGTGCCAGCAGTGAGGCGACAGGCATCTATGGCTACACCTTC
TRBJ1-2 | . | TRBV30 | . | CAWSTGTANYGYTF | TGTGCCTGGAGTACCGGCACAGCTAACTATGGCTACACCTTC
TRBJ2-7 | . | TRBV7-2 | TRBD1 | CASRMDRASSYEQYF | TGTGCCAGCAGAATGGACAGGGCATCCTCCTACGAGCAGTACTTC
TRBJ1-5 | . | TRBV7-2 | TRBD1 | CASSSRQGSQPQHF | TGTGCCAGCAGCTCGCGACAGGGAAGTCAGCCCCAGCATTTT
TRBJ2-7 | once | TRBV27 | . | CASSAGPRYEQYF | TGTGCCAGCAGTGCAGGGCCCCGCTACGAGCAGTACTTC
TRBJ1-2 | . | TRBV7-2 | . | CASSLAAGSYGYTF | TGTGCCAGCAGCTTAGCGGCAGGTAGTTATGGCTACACCTTC
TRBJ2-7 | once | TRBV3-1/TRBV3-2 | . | CASSQAGQDEQYF | TGTGCCAGCAGCCAAGCAGGTCAGGACGAGCAGTACTTC
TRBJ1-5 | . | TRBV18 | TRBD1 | CASSPGTGDQPQHF | TGTGCCAGCTCACCGGGGACAGGGGATCAGCCCCAGCATTTT
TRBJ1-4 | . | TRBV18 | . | CASSTAGLEKLFF | TGTGCCAGCTCGACTGCAGGGCTTGAAAAACTGTTTTTT
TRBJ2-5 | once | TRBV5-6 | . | CASGRIQPSGETQYF | TGTGCCAGCGGCCGGATACAACCATCAGGGGAGACCCAGTACTTC
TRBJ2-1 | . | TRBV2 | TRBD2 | CASSESLAANEQFF | TGTGCCAGCAGTGAGTCCCTAGCGGCCAATGAGCAGTTCTTC
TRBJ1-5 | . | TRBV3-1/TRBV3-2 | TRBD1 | CASSLGQGTQPQHF | TGTGCCAGCAGCCTCGGACAGGGGACACAGCCCCAGCATTTT
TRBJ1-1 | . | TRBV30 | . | CASMTANTEAFF | TGTGCCTCGATGACAGCGAACACTGAAGCTTTCTTT
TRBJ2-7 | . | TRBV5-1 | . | CASSLDGSLGEQYF | TGCGCCAGCAGCTTGGACGGGTCCTTGGGCGAGCAGTACTTC
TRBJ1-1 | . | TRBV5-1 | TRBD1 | CASSRTGRMMNTEAFF | TGCGCCAGCAGCCGGACAGGGCGGATGATGAACACTGAAGCTTTCTTT
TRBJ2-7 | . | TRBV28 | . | CASSLNPSTYEQYF | TGTGCCAGCAGTTTAAATCCATCTACCTACGAGCAGTACTTC
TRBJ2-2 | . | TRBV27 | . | CASSPSGVDTGELFF | TGTGCCAGCAGTCCCTCGGGAGTGGATACCGGGGAGCTGTTTTTT
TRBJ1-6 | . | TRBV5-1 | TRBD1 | CASSLTGATSSYNSPLHF | TGCGCCAGCAGCTTGACAGGGGCAACGAGCTCCTATAATTCACCCCTCCACTTT
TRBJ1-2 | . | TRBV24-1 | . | CATSDFNPGAHGYTF | TGTGCCACCAGTGATTTTAATCCAGGGGCCCATGGCTACACCTTC
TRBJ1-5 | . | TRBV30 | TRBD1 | CAWSADRGINQPQHF | TGTGCCTGGAGTGCGGACAGGGGTATCAATCAGCCCCAGCATTTT
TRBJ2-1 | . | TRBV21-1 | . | CASSKAGQISYNEQFF | TGTGCCAGCAGCAAAGCTGGACAGATCTCCTACAATGAGCAGTTCTTC
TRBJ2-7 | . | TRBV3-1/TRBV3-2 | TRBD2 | CASSQVTSGRAAYEQYF | TGTGCCAGCAGCCAAGTGACTAGCGGGAGGGCCGCCTACGAGCAGTACTTC
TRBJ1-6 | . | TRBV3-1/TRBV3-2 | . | CASSQRVGGLAYNSPLHF | TGTGCCAGCAGCCAACGCGTGGGAGGGTTGGCCTATAATTCACCCCTCCACTTT
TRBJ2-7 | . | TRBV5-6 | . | CASSYPQGHEQYF | TGTGCCAGCAGCTACCCCCAGGGCCACGAGCAGTACTTC
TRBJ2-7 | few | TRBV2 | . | CASSVGRVYEQYF | TGTGCCAGCAGTGTGGGCAGAGTCTACGAGCAGTACTTC
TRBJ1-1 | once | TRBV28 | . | CASSPGAAGNTEAFF | TGTGCCAGCAGCCCCGGCGCGGCGGGGAACACTGAAGCTTTCTTT
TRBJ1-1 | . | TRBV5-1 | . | CASSSYLTYGRDTEAFF | TGCGCCAGCAGCTCCTATTTGACATACGGCAGAGACACTGAAGCTTTCTTT
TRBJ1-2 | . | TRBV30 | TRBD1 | CACRTGGIAHTF | TGTGCCTGCCGGACAGGGGGTATTGCTCACACCTTC
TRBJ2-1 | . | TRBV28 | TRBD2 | CASSLGDYHNEQFF | TGTGCCAGCAGTTTGGGGGACTATCACAATGAGCAGTTCTTC
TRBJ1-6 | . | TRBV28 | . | CASRSGLASSSYNSPLHF | TGTGCCAGCAGAAGTGGGCTAGCGTCGAGCTCCTATAATTCACCCCTCCACTTT
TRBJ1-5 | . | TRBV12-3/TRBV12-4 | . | CASSLAHQPQHF | TGTGCCAGCAGTTTGGCCCATCAGCCCCAGCATTTT
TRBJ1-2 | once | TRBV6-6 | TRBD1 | CASSSGGRRGYTF | TGTGCCAGCAGTTCAGGGGGCAGGCGTGGCTACACCTTC
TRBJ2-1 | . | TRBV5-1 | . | CASSLRQRTPGNEQFF | TGCGCCAGCAGCTTGAGGCAGAGGACACCCGGGAATGAGCAGTTCTTC